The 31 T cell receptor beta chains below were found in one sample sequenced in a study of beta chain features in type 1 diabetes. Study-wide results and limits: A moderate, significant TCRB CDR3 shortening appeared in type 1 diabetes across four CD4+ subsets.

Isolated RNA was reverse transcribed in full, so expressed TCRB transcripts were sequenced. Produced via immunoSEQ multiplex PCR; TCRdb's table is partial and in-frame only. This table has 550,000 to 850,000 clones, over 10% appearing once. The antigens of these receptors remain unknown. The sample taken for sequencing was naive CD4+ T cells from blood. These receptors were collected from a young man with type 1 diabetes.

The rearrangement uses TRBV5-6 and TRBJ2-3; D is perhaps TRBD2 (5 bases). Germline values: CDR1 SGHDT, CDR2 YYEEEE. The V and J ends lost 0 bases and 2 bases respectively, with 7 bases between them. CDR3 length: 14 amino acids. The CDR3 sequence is CASSLGGVTDTQYF. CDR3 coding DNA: TGTGCCAGCAGCTTGGGGGGAGTCACAGATACGCAGTATTTT.

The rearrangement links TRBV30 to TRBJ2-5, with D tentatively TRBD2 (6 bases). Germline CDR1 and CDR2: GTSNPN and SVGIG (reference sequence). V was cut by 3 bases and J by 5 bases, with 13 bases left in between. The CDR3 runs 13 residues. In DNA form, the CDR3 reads TGTGCCTGGAGGCCCCTAGCGAGGGAGACCCAGTACTTC. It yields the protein CAWRPLARETQYF.

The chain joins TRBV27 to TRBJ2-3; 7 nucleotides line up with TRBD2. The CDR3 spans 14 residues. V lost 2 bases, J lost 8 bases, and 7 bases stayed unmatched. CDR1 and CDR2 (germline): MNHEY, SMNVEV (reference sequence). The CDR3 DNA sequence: TGTGCCAGCAGTTTAAACCGGGGGGAGGTTACGCAGTATTTT. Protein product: CASSLNRGEVTQYF.

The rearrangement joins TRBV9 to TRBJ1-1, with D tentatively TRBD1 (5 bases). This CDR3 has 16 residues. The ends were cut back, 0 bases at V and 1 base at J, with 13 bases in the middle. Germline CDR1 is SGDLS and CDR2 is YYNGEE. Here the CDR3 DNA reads TGTGCCAGCAGCGTAGAGAGGGGCGTGAAGAACACTGAAGCTTTCTTT. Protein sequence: CASSVERGVKNTEAFF.

Here the CDR3 reads CAGGTGNQPQHF. The CDR3 coding sequence is TGCGCTGGCGGGACGGGGAATCAGCCCCAGCATTTT. The chain joins TRBV29-1 to TRBJ1-5; D is perhaps TRBD1 (5 bases). Germline V gene sequence: CDR1 SQVTM, CDR2 ANQGSEA. The CDR3 sequence is 12 residues long.

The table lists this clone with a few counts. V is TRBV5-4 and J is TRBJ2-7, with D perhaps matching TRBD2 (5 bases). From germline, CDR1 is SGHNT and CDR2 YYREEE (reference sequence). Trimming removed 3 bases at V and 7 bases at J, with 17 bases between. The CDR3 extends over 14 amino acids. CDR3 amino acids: CASSSRTDTTEQYF. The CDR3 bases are TGTGCCAGCAGCTCGAGGACTGACACTACGGAGCAGTACTTC.

CDR3 sequence reads: CASSDRAYGYTF. CDR3 nucleotides: TGCGCCAGCAGTGACAGGGCCTATGGCTACACCTTC. This sequence joins TRBV10-1 and TRBJ1-2; tentatively, D is TRBD1 (5 bases). Trimming cost V 3 bases and J 4 bases, with 6 bases left between them. This CDR3 contains 12 residues. The germline CDR1 and CDR2 sequences are WNHNN and SYGVQD (reference sequence).

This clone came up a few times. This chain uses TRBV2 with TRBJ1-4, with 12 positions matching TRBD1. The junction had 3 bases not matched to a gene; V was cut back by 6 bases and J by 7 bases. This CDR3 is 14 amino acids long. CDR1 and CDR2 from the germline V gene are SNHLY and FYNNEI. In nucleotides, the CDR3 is TGTGCCAGCAGCTGGGACAGGGGGCGTGAAAAACTGTTTTTT. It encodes CASSWDRGREKLFF. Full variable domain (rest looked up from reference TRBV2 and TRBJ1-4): EPEVTQTPSHQVTQMGQEVILRCVPISNHLYFYWYRQILGQKVEFLVSFYNNEISEKSEIFDDQFSVERPDGSNFTLKIRSTKLEDSAMYFCASSWDRGREKLFFGSGTQLSVL.

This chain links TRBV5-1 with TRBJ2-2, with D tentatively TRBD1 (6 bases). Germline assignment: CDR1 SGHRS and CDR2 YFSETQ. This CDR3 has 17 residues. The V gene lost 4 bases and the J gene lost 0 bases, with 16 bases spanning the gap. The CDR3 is CASSIPGQSSNTGELFF. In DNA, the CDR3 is TGCGCCAGCAGCATACCCGGACAGTCCTCGAACACCGGGGAGCTGTTTTTT. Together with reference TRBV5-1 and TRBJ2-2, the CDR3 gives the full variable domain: KAGVTQTPRYLIKTRGQQVTLSCSPISGHRSVSWYQQTPGQGLQFLFEYFSETQRNKGNFPGRFSGRQFSNSRSEMNVSTLELGDSALYLCASSIPGQSSNTGELFFGEGSRLTVL.

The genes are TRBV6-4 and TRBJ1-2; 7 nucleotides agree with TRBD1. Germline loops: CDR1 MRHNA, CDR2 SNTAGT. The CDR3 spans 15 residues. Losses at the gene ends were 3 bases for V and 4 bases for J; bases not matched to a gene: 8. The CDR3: CASSEDRRTVYGYTF. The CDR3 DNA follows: TGTGCCAGCAGTGAGGACAGGCGTACTGTCTATGGCTACACCTTC.

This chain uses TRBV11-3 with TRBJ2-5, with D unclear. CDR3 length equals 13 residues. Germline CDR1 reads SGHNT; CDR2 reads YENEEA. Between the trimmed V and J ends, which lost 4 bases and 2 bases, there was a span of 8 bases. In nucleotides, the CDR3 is TGTGCCAGCAGCTCCGCCCTGCAAGAGACCCAGTACTTC. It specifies CASSSALQETQYF.

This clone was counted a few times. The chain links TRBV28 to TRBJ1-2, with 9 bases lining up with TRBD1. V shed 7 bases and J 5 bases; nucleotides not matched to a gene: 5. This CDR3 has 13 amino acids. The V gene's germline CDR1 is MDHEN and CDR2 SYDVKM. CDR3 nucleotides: TGTGCCAGCACCCCCGGGACAGGGTATGGCTACACCTTC. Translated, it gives CASTPGTGYGYTF.

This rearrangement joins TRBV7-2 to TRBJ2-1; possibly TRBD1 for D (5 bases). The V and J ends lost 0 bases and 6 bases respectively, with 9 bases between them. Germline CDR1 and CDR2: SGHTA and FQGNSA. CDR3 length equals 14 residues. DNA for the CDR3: TGTGCCAGCAGCTTAGCGCAGGGTAGCAATGAGCAGTTCTTC. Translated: CASSLAQGSNEQFF.

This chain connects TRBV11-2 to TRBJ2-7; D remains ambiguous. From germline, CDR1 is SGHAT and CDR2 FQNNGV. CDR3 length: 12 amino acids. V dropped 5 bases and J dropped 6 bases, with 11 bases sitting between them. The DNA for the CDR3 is TGTGCCAGCAGCCCGAATATTGGCGAGCAGTACTTC. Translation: CASSPNIGEQYF. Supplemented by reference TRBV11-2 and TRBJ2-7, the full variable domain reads EAGVAQSPRYKIIEKRQSVAFWCNPISGHATLYWYQQILGQGPKLLIQFQNNGVVDDSQLPKDRFSAERLKGVDSTLKIQPAKLEDSAVYLCASSPNIGEQYFGPGTRLTVT.

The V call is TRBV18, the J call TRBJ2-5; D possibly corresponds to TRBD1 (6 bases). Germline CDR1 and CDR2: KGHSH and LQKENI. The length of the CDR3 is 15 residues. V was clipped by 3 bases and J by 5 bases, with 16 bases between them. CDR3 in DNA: TGTGCCAGCTCACCCGGACAGCTAGAGGTGGAGACCCAGTACTTC. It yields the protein CASSPGQLEVETQYF.

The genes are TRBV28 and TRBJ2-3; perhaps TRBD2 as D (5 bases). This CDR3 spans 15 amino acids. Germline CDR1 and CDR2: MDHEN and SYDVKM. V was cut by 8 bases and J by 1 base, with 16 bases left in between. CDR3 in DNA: TGTGCCAGCGCCAGCGGAGCGGCCGGCACAGATACGCAGTATTTT. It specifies CASASGAAGTDTQYF.

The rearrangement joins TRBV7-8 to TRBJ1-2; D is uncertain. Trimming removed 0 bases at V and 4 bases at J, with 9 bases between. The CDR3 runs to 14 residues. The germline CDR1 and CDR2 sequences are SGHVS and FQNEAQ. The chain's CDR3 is CASSLAEEGYGYTF. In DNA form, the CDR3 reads TGTGCCAGCAGCTTAGCGGAGGAGGGCTATGGCTACACCTTC.

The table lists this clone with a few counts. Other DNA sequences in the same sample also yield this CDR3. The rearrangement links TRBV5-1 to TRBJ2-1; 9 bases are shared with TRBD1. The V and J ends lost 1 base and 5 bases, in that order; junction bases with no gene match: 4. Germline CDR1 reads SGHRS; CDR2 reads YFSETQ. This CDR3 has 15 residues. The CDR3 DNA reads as TGCGCCAGCAGCTTGACCGGGACAGGGCACAATGAGCAGTTCTTC. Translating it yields CASSLTGTGHNEQFF.

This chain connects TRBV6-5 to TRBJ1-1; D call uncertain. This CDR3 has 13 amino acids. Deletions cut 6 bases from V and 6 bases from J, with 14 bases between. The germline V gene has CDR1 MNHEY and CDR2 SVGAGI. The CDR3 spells CASSPSDIAEAFF. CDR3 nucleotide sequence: TGTGCCAGCAGCCCCTCAGATATAGCTGAAGCTTTCTTT.

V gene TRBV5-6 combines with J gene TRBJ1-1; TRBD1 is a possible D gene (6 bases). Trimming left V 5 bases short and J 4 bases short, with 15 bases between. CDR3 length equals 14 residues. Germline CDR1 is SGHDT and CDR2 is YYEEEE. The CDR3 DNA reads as TGTGCCAGCAGTACAGGGACCGTCCCCACTGAAGCTTTCTTT. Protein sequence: CASSTGTVPTEAFF. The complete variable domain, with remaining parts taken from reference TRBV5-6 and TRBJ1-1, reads DAGVTQSPTHLIKTRGQQVTLRCSPKSGHDTVSWYQQALGQGPQFIFQYYEEEERQRGNFPDRFSGHQFPNYSSELNVNALLLGDSALYLCASSTGTVPTEAFFGQGTRLTVV.

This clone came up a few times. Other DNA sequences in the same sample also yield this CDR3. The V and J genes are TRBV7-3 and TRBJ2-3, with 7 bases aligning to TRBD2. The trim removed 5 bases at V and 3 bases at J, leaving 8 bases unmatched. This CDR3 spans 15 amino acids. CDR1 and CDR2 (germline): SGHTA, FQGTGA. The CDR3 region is CASSLSGGRTDTQYF. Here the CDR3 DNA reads TGTGCCAGCAGCCTCTCGGGGGGTAGAACAGATACGCAGTATTTT. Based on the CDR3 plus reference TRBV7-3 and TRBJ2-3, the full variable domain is GAGVSQTPSNKVTEKGKYVELRCDPISGHTALYWYRQSLGQGPEFLIYFQGTGAADDSGLPNDRFFAVRPEGSVSTLKIQRTERGDSAVYLCASSLSGGRTDTQYFGPGTRLTVL.

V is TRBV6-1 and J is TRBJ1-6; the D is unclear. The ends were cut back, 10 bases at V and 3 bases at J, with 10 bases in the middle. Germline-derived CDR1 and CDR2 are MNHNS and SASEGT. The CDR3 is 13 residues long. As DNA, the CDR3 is TGTGCCACCCGGACCGACTATAATTCACCCCTCCACTTT. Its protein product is CATRTDYNSPLHF.

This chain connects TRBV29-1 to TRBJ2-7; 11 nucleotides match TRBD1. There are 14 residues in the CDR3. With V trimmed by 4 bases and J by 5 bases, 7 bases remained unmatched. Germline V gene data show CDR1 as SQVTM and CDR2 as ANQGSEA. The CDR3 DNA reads TGCAGCGTTGCACCGGGACAGGGGGACCACGAGCAGTACTTC. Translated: CSVAPGQGDHEQYF.

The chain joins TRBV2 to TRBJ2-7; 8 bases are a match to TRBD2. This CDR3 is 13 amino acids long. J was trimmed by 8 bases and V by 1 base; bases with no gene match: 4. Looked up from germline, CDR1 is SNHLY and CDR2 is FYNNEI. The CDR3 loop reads CASSEGSSGQQYF. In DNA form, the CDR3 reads TGTGCCAGCAGTGAAGGGTCTAGCGGGCAGCAGTACTTC.

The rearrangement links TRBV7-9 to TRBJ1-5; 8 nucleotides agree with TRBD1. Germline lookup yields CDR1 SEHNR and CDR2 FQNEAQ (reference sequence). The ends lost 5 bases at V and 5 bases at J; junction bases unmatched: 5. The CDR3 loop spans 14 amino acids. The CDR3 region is CASSQTGEYQPQHF. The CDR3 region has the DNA TGTGCCAGCAGCCAGACAGGGGAGTATCAGCCCCAGCATTTT.

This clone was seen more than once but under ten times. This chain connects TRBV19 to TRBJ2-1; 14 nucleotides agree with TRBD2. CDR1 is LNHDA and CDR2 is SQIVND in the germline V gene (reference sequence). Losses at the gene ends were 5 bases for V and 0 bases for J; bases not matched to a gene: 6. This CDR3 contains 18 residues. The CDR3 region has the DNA TGTGCCAGTAGTTTTGGACTAGCGGGGGGCTACTCCTACAATGAGCAGTTCTTC. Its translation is CASSFGLAGGYSYNEQFF.

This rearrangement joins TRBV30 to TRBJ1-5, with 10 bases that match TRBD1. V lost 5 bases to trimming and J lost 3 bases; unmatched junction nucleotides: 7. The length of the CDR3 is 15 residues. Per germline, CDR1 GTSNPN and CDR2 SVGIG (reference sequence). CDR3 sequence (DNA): TGTGCCTGGCGGACAGGGGGTTTTGACAATCAGCCCCAGCATTTT. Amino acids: CAWRTGGFDNQPQHF.

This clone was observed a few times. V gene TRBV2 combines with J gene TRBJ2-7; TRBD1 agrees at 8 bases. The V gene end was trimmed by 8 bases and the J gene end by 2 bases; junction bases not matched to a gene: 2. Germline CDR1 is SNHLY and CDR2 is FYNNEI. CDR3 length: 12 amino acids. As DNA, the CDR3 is TGTGCCAGCGGACAGGGAACCTACGAGCAGTACTTC. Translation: CASGQGTYEQYF. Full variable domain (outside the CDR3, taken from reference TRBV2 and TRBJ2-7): EPEVTQTPSHQVTQMGQEVILRCVPISNHLYFYWYRQILGQKVEFLVSFYNNEISEKSEIFDDQFSVERPDGSNFTLKIRSTKLEDSAMYFCASGQGTYEQYFGPGTRLTVT.

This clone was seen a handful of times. CDR3 DNA: TGCGCCAGCAGCTTGGTTCGGGGCGGGGGCCCGTACAATGAGCAGTTCTTC. Its protein product is CASSLVRGGGPYNEQFF. This rearrangement joins TRBV5-1 to TRBJ2-1, with D possibly TRBD2 on 7 matching bases. The CDR3 sequence is 17 residues long. Germline values: CDR1 SGHRS, CDR2 YFSETQ. V lost 0 bases and J 4 bases, leaving 17 bases between the germline ends.

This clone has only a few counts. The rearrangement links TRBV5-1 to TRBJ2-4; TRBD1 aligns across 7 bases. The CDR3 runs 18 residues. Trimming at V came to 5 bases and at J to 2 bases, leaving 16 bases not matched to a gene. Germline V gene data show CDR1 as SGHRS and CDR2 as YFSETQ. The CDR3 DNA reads TGCGCCAGCAGGAACGGACCCCCAATACAGGGGACCAAAAACATTCAGTACTTC. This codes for CASRNGPPIQGTKNIQYF.

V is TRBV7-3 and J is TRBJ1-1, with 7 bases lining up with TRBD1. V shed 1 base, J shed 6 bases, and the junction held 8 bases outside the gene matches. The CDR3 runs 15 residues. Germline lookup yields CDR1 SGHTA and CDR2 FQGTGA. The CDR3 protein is CASSLRQGRGAEAFF. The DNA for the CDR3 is TGTGCCAGCAGCTTAAGACAGGGTCGTGGCGCTGAAGCTTTCTTT.